This T cell receptor beta chain derives from a study of identifying expanded T cells in peripheral blood. Findings of the study overall: Technical replicates showed 0.9 to 1.5 changed clones; roughly two weeks 15 to 20; four weeks 19. Clone count variance between approximately 2-week samples rose with total template count.

The CDR3 runs 17 residues. V was clipped by 4 bases and J by 0 bases; unmatched bases: 12. Germline lookup yields CDR1 SGHNT and CDR2 YYREEE (reference sequence). Collection occurred without any documented infections or immune events in donors. Concerning this clone itself: Its antigen is not known.

The table came from immunoSEQ multiplex PCR; TCRdb's copy has only in-frame clones and leaves some out. The sample yields tens of thousands of clones, about nine tenths seen once. This sequence was found in a person between 18 and 70 years old in good health. The sequenced sample was blood. The genes are TRBV5-4 and TRBJ2-5, with 7 positions matching TRBD1. For the CDR3, the DNA is TGTGCCAGCAGCCGGGGTCTTGGGGGACAGTACCAAGAGACCCAGTACTTC. Encoded protein: CASSRGLGGQYQETQYF.